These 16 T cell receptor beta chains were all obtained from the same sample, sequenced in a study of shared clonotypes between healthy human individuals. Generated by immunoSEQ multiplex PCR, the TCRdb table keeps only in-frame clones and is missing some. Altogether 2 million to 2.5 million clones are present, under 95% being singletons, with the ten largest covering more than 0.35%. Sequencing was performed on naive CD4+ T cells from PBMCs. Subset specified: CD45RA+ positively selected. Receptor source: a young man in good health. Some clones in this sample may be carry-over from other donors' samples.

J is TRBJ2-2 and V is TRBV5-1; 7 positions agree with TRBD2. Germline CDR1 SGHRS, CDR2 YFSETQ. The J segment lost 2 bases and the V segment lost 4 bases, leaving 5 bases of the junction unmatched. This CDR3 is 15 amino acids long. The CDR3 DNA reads TGCGCCAGCAGCCGAGGACTAGTTAACACCGGGGAGCTGTTTTTT. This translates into CASSRGLVNTGELFF.

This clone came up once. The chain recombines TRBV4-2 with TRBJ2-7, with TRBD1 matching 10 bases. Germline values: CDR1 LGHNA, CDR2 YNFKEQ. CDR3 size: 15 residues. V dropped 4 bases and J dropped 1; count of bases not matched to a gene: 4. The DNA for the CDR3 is TGTGCCAGCAGCCTGGACAGGGGGGCGTCCTACGAGCAGTACTTC. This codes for CASSLDRGASYEQYF.

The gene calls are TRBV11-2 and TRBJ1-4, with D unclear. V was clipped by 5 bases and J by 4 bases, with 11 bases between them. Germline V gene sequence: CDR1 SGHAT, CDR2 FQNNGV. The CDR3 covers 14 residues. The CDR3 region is CASSLDWGNEKLFF. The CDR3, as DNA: TGTGCCAGCAGCCTGGACTGGGGTAATGAAAAACTGTTTTTT.

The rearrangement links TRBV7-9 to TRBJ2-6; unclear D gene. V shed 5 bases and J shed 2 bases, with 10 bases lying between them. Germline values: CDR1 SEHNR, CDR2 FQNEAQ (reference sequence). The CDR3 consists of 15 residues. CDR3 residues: CASSPSETGANVLTF. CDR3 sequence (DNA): TGTGCCAGCAGCCCGTCGGAAACTGGGGCCAACGTCCTGACTTTC.

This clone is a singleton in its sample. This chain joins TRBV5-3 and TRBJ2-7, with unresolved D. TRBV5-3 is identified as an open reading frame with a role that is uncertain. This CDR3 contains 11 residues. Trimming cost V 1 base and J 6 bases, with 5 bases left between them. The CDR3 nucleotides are TGTGCCAGAAGCTTGATATGCGAGCAGTACTTC. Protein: CARSLICEQYF.

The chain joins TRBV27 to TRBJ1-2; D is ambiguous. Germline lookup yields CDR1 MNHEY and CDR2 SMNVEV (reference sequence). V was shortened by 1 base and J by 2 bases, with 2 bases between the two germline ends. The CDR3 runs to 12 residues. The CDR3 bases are TGTGCCAGCAGTTTATGGAACTATGGCTACACCTTC. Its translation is CASSLWNYGYTF.

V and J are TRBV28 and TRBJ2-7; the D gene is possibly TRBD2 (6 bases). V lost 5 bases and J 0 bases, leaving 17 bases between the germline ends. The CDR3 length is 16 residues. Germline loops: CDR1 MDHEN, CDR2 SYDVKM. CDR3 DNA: TGTGCCAGCAGTGTCGGAGGGGCGGGTGGCTCCTACGAGCAGTACTTC. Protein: CASSVGGAGGSYEQYF.

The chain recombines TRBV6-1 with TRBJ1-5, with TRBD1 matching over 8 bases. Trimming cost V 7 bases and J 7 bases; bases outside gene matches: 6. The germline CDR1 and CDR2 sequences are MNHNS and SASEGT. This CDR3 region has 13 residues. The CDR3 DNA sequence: TGTGCCAGCACGCGACAGGGGCTCCAGCCCCAGCATTTT. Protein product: CASTRQGLQPQHF.

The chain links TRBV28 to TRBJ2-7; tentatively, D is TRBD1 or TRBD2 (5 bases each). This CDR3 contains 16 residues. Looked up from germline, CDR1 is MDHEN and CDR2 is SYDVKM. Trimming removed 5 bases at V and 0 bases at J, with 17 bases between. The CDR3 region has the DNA TGTGCCAGCAGTGATCTCCCGGGACGCCGCTCCTACGAGCAGTACTTC. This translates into CASSDLPGRRSYEQYF.

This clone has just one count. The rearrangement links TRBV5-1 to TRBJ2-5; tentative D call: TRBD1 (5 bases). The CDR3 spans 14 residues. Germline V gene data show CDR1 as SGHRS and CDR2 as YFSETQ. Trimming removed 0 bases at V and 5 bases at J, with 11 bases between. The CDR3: CASSLGQYAETQYF. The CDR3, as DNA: TGCGCCAGCAGCTTGGGACAGTACGCGGAGACCCAGTACTTC.

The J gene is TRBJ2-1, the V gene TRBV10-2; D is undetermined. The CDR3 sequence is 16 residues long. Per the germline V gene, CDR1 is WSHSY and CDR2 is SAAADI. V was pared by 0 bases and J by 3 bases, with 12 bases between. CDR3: CASSESQPTIYNEQFF. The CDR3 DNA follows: TGCGCCAGCAGTGAGTCCCAGCCCACGATCTACAATGAGCAGTTCTTC.

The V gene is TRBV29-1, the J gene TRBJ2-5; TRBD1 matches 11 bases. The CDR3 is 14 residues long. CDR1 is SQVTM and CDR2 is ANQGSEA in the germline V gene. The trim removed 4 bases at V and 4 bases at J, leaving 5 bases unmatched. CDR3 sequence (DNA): TGCAGCGTTGTGGACAGGGGGCTAGGAGAGACCCAGTACTTC. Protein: CSVVDRGLGETQYF.

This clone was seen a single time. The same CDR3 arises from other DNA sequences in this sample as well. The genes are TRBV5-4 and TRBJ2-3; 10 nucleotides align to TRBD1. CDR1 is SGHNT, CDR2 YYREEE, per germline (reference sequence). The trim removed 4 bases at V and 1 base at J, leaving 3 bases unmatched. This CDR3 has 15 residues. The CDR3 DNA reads TGTGCCAGCAGCCTAGGGACAGGGGGCACAGATACGCAGTATTTT. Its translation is CASSLGTGGTDTQYF.

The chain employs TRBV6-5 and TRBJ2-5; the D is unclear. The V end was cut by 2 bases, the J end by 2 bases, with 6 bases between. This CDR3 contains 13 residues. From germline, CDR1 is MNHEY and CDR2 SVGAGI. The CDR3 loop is CASSYPPQETQYF. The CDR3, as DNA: TGTGCCAGCAGTTACCCGCCTCAAGAGACCCAGTACTTC.

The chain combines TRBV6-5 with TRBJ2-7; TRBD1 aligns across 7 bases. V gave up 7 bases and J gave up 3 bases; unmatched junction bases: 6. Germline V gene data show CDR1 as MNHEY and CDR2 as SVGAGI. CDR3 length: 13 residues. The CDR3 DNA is TGTGCCAGCAAAAGGACAGGCGACTACGAGCAGTACTTC. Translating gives CASKRTGDYEQYF.

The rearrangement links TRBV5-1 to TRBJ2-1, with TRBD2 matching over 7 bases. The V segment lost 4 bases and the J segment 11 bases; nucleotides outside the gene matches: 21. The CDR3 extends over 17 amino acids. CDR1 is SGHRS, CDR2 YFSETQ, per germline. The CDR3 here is CASSTGGLAALEGKQFF. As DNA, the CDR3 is TGCGCCAGCAGCACCGGCGGGCTAGCGGCTCTCGAAGGGAAGCAGTTCTTC. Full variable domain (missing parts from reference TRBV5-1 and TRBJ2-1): KAGVTQTPRYLIKTRGQQVTLSCSPISGHRSVSWYQQTPGQGLQFLFEYFSETQRNKGNFPGRFSGRQFSNSRSEMNVSTLELGDSALYLCASSTGGLAALEGKQFFGPGTRLTVL.